Below are 19 T cell receptor beta chains sequenced from a single sample in a study of tumor and adjacent non-tumor tissue in lung cancer. The library came from three nested PCR rounds adapted from ARM-PCR protocols. TCRdb recomputed calls from the multiplex PCR reads with MiXCR, one row per CDR3 protein. The data hold about 100,000 distinct CDR3 sequences, with 65% observed a single time. RNA was extracted from bulk tissue without any cell sorting. The normal lung tissue was taken more than 3 cm from the tumor edge. Sequencing input: distant non-tumor lung tissue. These receptors all come from a man aged 30-40 years with non-small cell lung cancer.

This clonotype was seen repeatedly, ten times or more. The gene calls are TRBV5-6 and TRBJ1-5; perhaps TRBD1 as D (5 bases). Germline CDR1 SGHDT, CDR2 YYEEEE. The CDR3 is made up of 13 amino acids. V lost 4 bases to trimming and J lost 1 base, with 6 bases between them. The CDR3 sequence is CASSRGSNQPQHF. The CDR3 coding sequence is TGTGCCAGCAGCCGGGGGAGCAATCAGCCCCAGCATTTT.

J is TRBJ1-1 and V is TRBV6-1; D perhaps matches TRBD1 (6 bases). The germline gives CDR1 MNHNS, CDR2 SASEGT. V was clipped by 4 bases and J by 3 bases, with 30 bases between them. The CDR3 consists of 20 residues. The CDR3 bases are TGTGCCAGCAGTGGAGTCCTCCAGGGGATGGGGATCGGGTTGGACACTGAAGCTTTCTTT. It encodes CASSGVLQGMGIGLDTEAFF.

The V gene is TRBV6-2 or TRBV6-3, the J gene TRBJ1-5, with 8 bases aligning to TRBD1. V lost 10 bases and J lost 7; bases outside the gene matches: 12. Germline CDR1 reads MNHEY; CDR2 reads SVGEGT. CDR3 length: 14 amino acids. This CDR3 reads CANSSGQGQQPQHF. The DNA for the CDR3 is TGTGCCAATAGCTCAGGACAGGGACAACAGCCCCAGCATTTT.

Details on this clonotype: The CDR3 carries no conserved terminal phenylalanine or tryptophan, so it likely arises from a read error. The gene calls are TRBV6-5 and TRBJ2-7; D not resolved. Trimming left V 2 bases short and J 0 bases short, with 14 bases between. The CDR3 is 16 amino acids. Germline loops: CDR1 MNHEY, CDR2 SVGAGI. The CDR3 loop is CASSYGSSLSSYEQYL. CDR3 nucleotide sequence: TGTGCCAGCAGTTACGGTAGTAGCTTGAGCTCCTACGAGCAGTACTTA.

Concerning this clonotype itself: Germline and junction disagree at one end, which may indicate a read error. This chain joins TRBV11-2 and TRBJ1-3; 8 nucleotides line up with TRBD1. From germline, CDR1 is SGHAT and CDR2 FQNNGV. This CDR3 is built from 15 residues. The CDR3 coding sequence is TGTGCTAGCAGCATAGATGGGACAGGAGGAAACACCATATATTTT. The encoded protein is CASSIDGTGGNTIYF.

This clonotype was seen once. The chain recombines TRBV6-6 with TRBJ1-4; D is uncertain. Germline V gene lookup returns CDR1 MNHNY and CDR2 SVGAGI (reference sequence). The length of the CDR3 is 14 residues. Trimming stripped 7 bases from V and 4 bases from J, with 13 bases between. CDR3 nucleotides: TGTGCCAGCATTCCCGATGGAGTTAATGAAAAACTGTTTTTT. It is translated as CASIPDGVNEKLFF.

The J gene is TRBJ2-7, the V gene TRBV11-2; D is ambiguous. V was trimmed by 2 bases and J by 3 bases, leaving 11 bases between them. Germline CDR1 is SGHAT and CDR2 is FQNNGV. This CDR3 region has 14 residues. CDR3 bases: TGTGCCAGCAGCTTATCCCAGTTCAGCTACGAGCAGTACTTC. Protein: CASSLSQFSYEQYF. The whole variable domain, remainder taken from reference TRBV11-2 and TRBJ2-7, is EAGVAQSPRYKIIEKRQSVAFWCNPISGHATLYWYQQILGQGPKLLIQFQNNGVVDDSQLPKDRFSAERLKGVDSTLKIQPAKLEDSAVYLCASSLSQFSYEQYFGPGTRLTVT.

As to this clonotype: The junction differs from germline at one of its ends, possibly a read error. The rearrangement joins TRBV11-2 to TRBJ2-7; TRBD1 agrees at 9 bases. Germline V lookup: CDR1 SGHAT, CDR2 FQNNGV. This CDR3 contains 14 residues. The CDR3 DNA reads TGTGACAGCAGCTACACAGGGGGCGACTACGAGCAGTACTTC. It specifies CDSSYTGGDYEQYF.

V usage is TRBV11-2 and J usage is TRBJ2-1; TRBD2 agrees at 10 bases. The V segment lost 1 base and the J segment 8 bases; nucleotides outside the gene matches: 20. This CDR3 has 20 residues. Per germline, CDR1 SGHAT and CDR2 FQNNGV. The CDR3 nucleotides read TGTGCCAGCAGCTTAGGACAGTTCAGAGGCACTAGCGGGATGTCCTATGAGCAGTTCTTC. Protein sequence: CASSLGQFRGTSGMSYEQFF.

As to this clonotype: A junction boundary mismatches the germline segment, possibly from a read error. The chain recombines TRBV6-5 with TRBJ2-1; 8 nucleotides align to TRBD2. This CDR3 is built from 15 residues. CDR1 is MNHEY and CDR2 is SVGAGI in the germline V gene. The CDR3 DNA follows: TGTGCCAGCAGTTACTATAAAGCGGGAGTCAATGAGCAGTTTTTC. Amino acids: CASSYYKAGVNEQFF.

The chain recombines TRBV20-1 with TRBJ2-4; D may correspond to TRBD1 or TRBD2 (6 bases each). Trimming left V 2 bases short and J 7 bases short, with 15 bases between. The CDR3 length is 14 residues. The germline gives CDR1 DFQATT, CDR2 SNEGSKA (reference sequence). The CDR3: CSARRYRDLNIQYF. The CDR3 DNA is TGCAGTGCTAGACGCTACAGGGACTTGAACATTCAGTACTTC.

The chain employs TRBV30 and TRBJ2-2; 11 bases line up with TRBD2. CDR3 length equals 14 residues. CDR1 is GTSNPN, CDR2 SVGIG, per germline (reference sequence). The V and J ends lost 3 bases and 10 bases, in that order; junction bases with no gene match: 7. CDR3 region: CAWSPGLAAVELFF. The CDR3 DNA is TGTGCCTGGAGCCCGGGACTAGCGGCCGTGGAGCTGTTTTTT.

This clonotype has only one observation. Germline is not matched at one junction end, which may reflect a read error. The chain employs TRBV4-1 and TRBJ2-7, with D possibly being TRBD1 (6 bases). The germline gives CDR1 MGHRA, CDR2 YSYEKL. The CDR3 runs to 16 residues. The CDR3 DNA reads TGCGCCGGCAGCCAAGACGAGACAGGACAGACATACGAGCAGCACTTC. Its protein product is CAGSQDETGQTYEQHF.

Concerning this clonotype itself: A single base separates this from a much larger clone, so it may be a read error. This rearrangement joins TRBV5-6 to TRBJ2-3; D gene unclear. Trimming removed 6 bases from V and 6 bases from J, with 8 bases in between. CDR1 and CDR2 from the germline V gene are SGHDT and YYEEEE. This CDR3 region has 11 residues. The DNA for the CDR3 is TGTGCCAGCACCTATCGGGATACGCAGTATTTT. Translation gives CASTYRDTQYF.

A remark on this clonotype: No conserved phenylalanine or tryptophan ends this CDR3, so it is likely a read error. The CDR3 loop reads CTNSPRLFSYNSPLHY. Written as DNA, the CDR3 is TGTACCAACAGCCCTCGTCTATTTTCCTATAATTCACCCCTCCACTAT. The chain couples TRBV14 to TRBJ1-6; D gene ambiguous. CDR1 SGHDN and CDR2 FVKESK come from the germline V gene. CDR3 length: 16 amino acids.

In regard to this clonotype: A junction end diverges from the germline sequence, so it may reflect a read error. This chain joins TRBV11-2 and TRBJ1-3; TRBD1 is a possible D gene (6 bases). The CDR3 consists of 15 residues. Germline V lookup: CDR1 SGHAT, CDR2 FQNNGV. The CDR3 loop is CASSLAPGAGNTIHF. CDR3 DNA: TGTGCCAGCAGCCTAGCCCCAGGGGCTGGAAACACCATACATTTT.

In the case of this clonotype: Sequence at one end of the junction differs from germline and may be a read error. The CDR3 sequence: CSVGRQGVGETQYF. CDR3 in DNA: TGCAGTGTTGGGAGACAGGGGGTGGGGGAGACCCAGTACTTC. The chain couples TRBV29-1 to TRBJ2-5, with 9 bases identical to TRBD1. This CDR3 region has 14 residues. Germline CDR1 and CDR2: SQVTM and ANQGSEA.

As to this clonotype: Since a much larger clone is just one base distant, this may be a read error. The CDR3 region is CAISPGAPGANLLTF. The CDR3 coding sequence is TGTGCCATCAGCCCCGGGGCTCCTGGGGCCAACCTCCTGACTTTC. The chain carries TRBV10-3 and TRBJ2-6; D is possibly TRBD1 or TRBD2 (5 bases each). Germline V gene sequence: CDR1 ENHRY, CDR2 SYGVKD. This CDR3 comprises 15 residues.

This clonotype was observed a single time. A much bigger clone sits one base away, suggesting this may be a read error. V is TRBV24-1 and J is TRBJ1-1; TRBD1 is a possible D gene (5 bases). Germline lookup yields CDR1 KGHDR and CDR2 SFDVKD. This CDR3 spans 13 amino acids. The CDR3 sequence is CSTQASGGTEAFF. For the CDR3, the DNA is TGTTCCACCCAAGCGTCGGGGGGCACTGAAGCTTTCTTT.